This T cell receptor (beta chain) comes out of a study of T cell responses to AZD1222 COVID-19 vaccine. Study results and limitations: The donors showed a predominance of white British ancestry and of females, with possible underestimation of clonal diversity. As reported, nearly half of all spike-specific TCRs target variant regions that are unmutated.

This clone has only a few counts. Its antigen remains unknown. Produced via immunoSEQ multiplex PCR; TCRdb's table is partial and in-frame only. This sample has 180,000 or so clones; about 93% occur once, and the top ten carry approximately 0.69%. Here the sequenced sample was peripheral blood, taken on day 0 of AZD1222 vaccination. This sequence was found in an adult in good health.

CDR3: CASSDRGAAGANVLTF. The CDR3 DNA reads TGTGCCAGCAGTGACCGGGGGGCGGCCGGGGCCAACGTCCTGACTTTC. The chain uses TRBV6-4 and TRBJ2-6, with a possible D match to TRBD2 (7 bases). This CDR3 has 16 residues. Trimming took off 2 bases at V and 4 bases at J, with 12 bases between the two ends. CDR1 MRHNA and CDR2 SNTAGT come from the germline V gene.